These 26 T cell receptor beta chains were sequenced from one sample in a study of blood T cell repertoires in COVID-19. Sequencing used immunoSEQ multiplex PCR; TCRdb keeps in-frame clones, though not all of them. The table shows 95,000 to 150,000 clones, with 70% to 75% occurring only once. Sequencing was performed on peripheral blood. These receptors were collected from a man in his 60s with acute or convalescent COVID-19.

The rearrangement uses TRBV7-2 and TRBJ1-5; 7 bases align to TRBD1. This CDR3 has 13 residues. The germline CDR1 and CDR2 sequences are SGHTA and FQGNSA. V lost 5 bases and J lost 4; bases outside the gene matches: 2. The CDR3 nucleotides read TGTGCCAGCAGCAGGACAGGAAATCAGCCCCAGCATTTT. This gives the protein CASSRTGNQPQHF.

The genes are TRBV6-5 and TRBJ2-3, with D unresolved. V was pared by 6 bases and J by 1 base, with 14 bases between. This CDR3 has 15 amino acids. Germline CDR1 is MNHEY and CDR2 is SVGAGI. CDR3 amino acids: CASSGQTAGTDTQYF. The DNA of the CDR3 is TGTGCCAGCAGCGGTCAGACCGCGGGCACAGATACGCAGTATTTT.

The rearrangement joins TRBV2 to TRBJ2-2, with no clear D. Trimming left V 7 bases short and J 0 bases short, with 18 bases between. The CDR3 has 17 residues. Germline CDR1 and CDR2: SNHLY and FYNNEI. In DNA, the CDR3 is TGTGCCAGCACCACCGATGGTTACACCGCGAACACCGGGGAGCTGTTTTTT. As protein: CASTTDGYTANTGELFF. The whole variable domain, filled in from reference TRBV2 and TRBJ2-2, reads EPEVTQTPSHQVTQMGQEVILRCVPISNHLYFYWYRQILGQKVEFLVSFYNNEISEKSEIFDDQFSVERPDGSNFTLKIRSTKLEDSAMYFCASTTDGYTANTGELFFGEGSRLTVL.

The DNA for the CDR3 is TGTGCCAGCAGCCTAAGTAACTACGAGCAGTACTTC. This encodes CASSLSNYEQYF. The J gene is TRBJ2-7, the V gene TRBV5-6; D unclear. Germline CDR1 and CDR2: SGHDT and YYEEEE. The germline V and J ends were trimmed by 4 bases and 3 bases, with 8 bases remaining between them. CDR3 size: 12 residues.

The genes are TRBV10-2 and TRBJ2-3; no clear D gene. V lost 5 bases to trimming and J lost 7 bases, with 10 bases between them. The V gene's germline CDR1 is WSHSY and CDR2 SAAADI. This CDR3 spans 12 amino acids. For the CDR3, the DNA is TGCGCCAGCAGTCATATACAAAATACGCAGTATTTT. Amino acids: CASSHIQNTQYF.

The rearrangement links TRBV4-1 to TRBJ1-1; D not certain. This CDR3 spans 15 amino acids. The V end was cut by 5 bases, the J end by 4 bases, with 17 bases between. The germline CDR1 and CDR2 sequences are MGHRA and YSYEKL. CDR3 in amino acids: CASSLFGPEATEAFF. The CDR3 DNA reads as TGCGCCAGCAGCTTATTCGGACCGGAGGCCACTGAAGCTTTCTTT.

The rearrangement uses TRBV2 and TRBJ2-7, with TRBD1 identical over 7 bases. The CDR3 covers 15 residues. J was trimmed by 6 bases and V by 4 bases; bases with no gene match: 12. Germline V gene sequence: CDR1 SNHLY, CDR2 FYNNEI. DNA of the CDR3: TGTGCCAGCAGTGGACCGCAGACAGGGAGAAGCGAGCAGTACTTC. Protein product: CASSGPQTGRSEQYF.

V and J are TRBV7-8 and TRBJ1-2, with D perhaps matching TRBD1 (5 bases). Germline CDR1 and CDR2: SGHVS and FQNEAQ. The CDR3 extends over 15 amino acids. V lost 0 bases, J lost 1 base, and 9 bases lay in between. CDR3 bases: TGTGCCAGCAGCTTAGCCCAGGGACTTAACTATGGCTACACCTTC. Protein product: CASSLAQGLNYGYTF.

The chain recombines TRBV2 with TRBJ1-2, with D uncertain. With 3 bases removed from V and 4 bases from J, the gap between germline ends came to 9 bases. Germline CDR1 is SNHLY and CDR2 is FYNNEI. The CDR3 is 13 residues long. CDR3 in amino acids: CASSDDGGYGYTF. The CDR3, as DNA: TGTGCCAGCAGTGATGATGGAGGCTATGGCTACACCTTC.

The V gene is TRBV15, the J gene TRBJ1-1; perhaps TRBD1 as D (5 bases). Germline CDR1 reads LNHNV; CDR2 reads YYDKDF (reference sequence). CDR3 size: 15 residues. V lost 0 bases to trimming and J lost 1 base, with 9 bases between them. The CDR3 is CATSRDRQGNTEAFF. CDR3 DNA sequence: TGTGCCACCAGCAGAGATCGGCAGGGGAACACTGAAGCTTTCTTT.

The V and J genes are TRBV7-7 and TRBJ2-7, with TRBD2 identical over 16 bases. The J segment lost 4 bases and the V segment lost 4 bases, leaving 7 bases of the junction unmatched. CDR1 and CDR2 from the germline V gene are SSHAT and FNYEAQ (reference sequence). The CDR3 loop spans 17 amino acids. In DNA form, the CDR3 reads TGTGCCAGCAGCTCACCGGGACTAGCGGGGGGGGAGTACGAGCAGTACTTC. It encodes CASSSPGLAGGEYEQYF.

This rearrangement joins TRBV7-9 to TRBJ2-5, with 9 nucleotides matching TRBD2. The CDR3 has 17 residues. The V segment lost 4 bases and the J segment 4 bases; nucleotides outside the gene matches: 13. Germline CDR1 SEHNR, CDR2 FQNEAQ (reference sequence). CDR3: CASSSRGAGGPVETQYF. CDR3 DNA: TGTGCCAGCAGCTCAAGAGGAGCGGGAGGCCCGGTAGAGACCCAGTACTTC.

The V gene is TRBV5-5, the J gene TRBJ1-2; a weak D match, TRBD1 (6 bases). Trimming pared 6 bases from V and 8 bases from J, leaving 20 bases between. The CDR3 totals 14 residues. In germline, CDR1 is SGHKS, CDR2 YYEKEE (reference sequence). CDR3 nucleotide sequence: TGTGCCAGCACCTTAGGCCCGGGGACAAGGGGCTACACCTTC. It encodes CASTLGPGTRGYTF.

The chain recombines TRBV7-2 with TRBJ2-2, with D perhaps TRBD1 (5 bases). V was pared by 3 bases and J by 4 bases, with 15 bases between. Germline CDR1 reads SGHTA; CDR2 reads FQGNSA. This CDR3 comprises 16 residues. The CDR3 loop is CASSLGQAGATGELFF. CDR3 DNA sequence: TGTGCCAGCAGCTTGGGGCAGGCAGGAGCCACCGGGGAGCTGTTTTTT.

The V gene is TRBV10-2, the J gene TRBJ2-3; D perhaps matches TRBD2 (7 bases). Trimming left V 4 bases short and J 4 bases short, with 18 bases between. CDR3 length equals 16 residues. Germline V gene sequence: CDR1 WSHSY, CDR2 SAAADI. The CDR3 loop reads CASSVGGGSKADTQYF. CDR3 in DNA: TGCGCCAGCAGTGTGGGGGGCGGGAGTAAGGCAGATACGCAGTATTTT.

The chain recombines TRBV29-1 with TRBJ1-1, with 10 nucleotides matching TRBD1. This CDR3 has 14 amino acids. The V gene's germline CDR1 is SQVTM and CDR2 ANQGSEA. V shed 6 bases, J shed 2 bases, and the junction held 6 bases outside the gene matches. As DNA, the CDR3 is TGCAGCGTGGGACAGGGGCTTTTTAACACTGAAGCTTTCTTT. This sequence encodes CSVGQGLFNTEAFF.

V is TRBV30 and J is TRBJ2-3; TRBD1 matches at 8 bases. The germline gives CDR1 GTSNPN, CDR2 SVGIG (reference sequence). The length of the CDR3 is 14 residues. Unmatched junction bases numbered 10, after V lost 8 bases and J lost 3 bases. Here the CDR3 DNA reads TGTGCCCGGACCGACAGGGGTGAGACAGATACGCAGTATTTT. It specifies CARTDRGETDTQYF.

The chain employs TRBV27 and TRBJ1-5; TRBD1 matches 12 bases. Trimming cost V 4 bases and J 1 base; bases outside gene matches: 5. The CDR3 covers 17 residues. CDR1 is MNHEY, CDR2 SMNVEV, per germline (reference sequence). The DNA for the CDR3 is TGTGCCAGCAGTTCGGGGACAGGGGGCTTAAGCAATCAGCCCCAGCATTTT. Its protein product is CASSSGTGGLSNQPQHF.

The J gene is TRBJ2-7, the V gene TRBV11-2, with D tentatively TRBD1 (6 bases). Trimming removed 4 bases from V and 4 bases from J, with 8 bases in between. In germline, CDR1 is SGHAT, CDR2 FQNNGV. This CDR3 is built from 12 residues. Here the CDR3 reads CASSSQGYEQYF. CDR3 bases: TGTGCCAGCAGCTCACAGGGTTACGAGCAGTACTTC.

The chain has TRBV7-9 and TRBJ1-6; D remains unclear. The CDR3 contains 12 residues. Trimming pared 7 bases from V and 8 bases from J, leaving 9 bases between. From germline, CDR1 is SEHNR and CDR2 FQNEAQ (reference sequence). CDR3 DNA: TGTGCCAGCACCCAGGTTGATTCACCCCTCCACTTT. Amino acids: CASTQVDSPLHF.

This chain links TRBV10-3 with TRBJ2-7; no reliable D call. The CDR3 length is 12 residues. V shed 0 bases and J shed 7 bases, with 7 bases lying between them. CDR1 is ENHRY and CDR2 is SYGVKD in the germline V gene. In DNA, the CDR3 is TGTGCCATCAGTGAGTCCCGGGTTGAGCAGTACTTC. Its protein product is CAISESRVEQYF.

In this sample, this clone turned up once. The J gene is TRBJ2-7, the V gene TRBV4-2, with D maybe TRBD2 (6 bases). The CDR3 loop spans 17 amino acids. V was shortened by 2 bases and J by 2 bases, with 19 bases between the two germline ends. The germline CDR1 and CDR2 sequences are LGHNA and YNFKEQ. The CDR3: CASSQTFTPLAAYEQYF. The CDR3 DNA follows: TGTGCCAGCAGCCAAACCTTTACCCCCTTAGCGGCCTACGAGCAGTACTTC.

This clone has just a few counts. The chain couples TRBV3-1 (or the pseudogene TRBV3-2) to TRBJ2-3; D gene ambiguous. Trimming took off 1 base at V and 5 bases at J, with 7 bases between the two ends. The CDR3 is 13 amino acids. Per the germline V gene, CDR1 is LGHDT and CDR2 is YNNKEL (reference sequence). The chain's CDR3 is CASSQAPGDTQYF. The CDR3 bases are TGTGCCAGCAGCCAAGCCCCCGGAGATACGCAGTATTTT.

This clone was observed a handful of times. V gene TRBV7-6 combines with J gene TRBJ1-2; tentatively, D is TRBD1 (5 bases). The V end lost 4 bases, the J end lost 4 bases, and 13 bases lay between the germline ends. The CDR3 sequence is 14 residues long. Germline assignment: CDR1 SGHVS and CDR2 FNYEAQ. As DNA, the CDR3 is TGTGCCAGCAGCTCGGGGGTGGTCGGCTATGGCTACACCTTC. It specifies CASSSGVVGYGYTF. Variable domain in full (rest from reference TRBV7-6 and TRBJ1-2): GAGVSQSPRYKVTKRGQDVALRCDPISGHVSLYWYRQALGQGPEFLTYFNYEAQQDKSGLPNDRFSAERPEGSISTLTIQRTEQRDSAMYRCASSSGVVGYGYTFGSGTRLTVV.

The CDR3 protein is CASSQGPLGAGGVTDTQYF. CDR3 DNA sequence: TGTGCCAGCAGCCAAGGCCCTCTCGGAGCGGGGGGAGTCACAGATACGCAGTATTTT. The chain is built from TRBV4-2 and TRBJ2-3, with 9 bases lining up with TRBD2. CDR3 length: 19 amino acids. V shed 1 base, J shed 2 bases, and the junction held 13 bases outside the gene matches. Germline values: CDR1 LGHNA, CDR2 YNFKEQ.

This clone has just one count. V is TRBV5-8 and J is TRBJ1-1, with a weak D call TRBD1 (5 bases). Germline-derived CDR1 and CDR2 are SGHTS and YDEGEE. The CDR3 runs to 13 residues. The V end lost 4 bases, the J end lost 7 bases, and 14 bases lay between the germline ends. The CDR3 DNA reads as TGTGCCAGCAGCCTTGGCCGGGGACTTGAAGCTTTCTTT. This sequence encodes CASSLGRGLEAFF.